The 4 T cell receptor beta chains below all came from one sample that was sequenced in a study of blood T cell repertoires in COVID-19. The assay was immunoSEQ multiplex PCR, and TCRdb's table has in-frame clones only and misses some. The sample holds 150,000 to 200,000 clones, roughly 80% seen once. Source material: PBMCs or T cells enriched from blood (not recorded which). All receptors derive from a man in his fifties or sixties who had recovered from COVID-19.

This rearrangement joins TRBV18 to TRBJ1-1, with D perhaps TRBD1 (5 bases). Trimming pared 3 bases from V and 1 base from J, leaving 12 bases between. Looked up from germline, CDR1 is KGHSH and CDR2 is LQKENI. This CDR3 comprises 15 residues. CDR3 coding DNA: TGTGCCAGCTCACCGAAGGGGCAGCGGAACACTGAAGCTTTCTTT. Translated: CASSPKGQRNTEAFF.

The rearrangement uses TRBV7-6 and TRBJ1-3, with 9 bases aligning to TRBD1. V shed 5 bases and J 0 bases; nucleotides not matched to a gene: 5. Germline CDR1 reads SGHVS; CDR2 reads FNYEAQ. The CDR3 totals 16 residues. CDR3 bases: TGTGCCAGCAGCCTCGGGACAGGGAGCTCTGGAAACACCATATATTTT. Translated: CASSLGTGSSGNTIYF.

The rearrangement joins TRBV28 to TRBJ2-7, with TRBD2 identical over 12 bases. V lost 6 bases and J lost 1; bases outside the gene matches: 4. This CDR3 region has 15 residues. Germline V gives CDR1 MDHEN, CDR2 SYDVKM. CDR3 sequence (DNA): TGTGCCAGCAGCCCGACTAGCGGGGGATCCTACGAGCAGTACTTC. This gives the protein CASSPTSGGSYEQYF.

To note about this clone: A junction end diverges from the germline sequence, so it may reflect a read error. The chain links TRBV5-4 to TRBJ2-3; tentative D call: TRBD1 (7 bases). Germline V gene sequence: CDR1 SGHNT, CDR2 YYREEE (reference sequence). The CDR3 has 13 residues. CDR3 in DNA: TGCGCCAGCAGCTCCCAGGGGGGTGATACGCAGTATTTT. Translation: CASSSQGGDTQYF.